Sequencing of this TCR beta chain was carried out in a study of CD8+CD57+ T cells in acquired aplastic anemia. Overall study context: Sorted CD4+ and CD8+ cells gave an average of 3.2 ug of DNA. Study-wide results and caveats: Patient and control CD8+ Simpson's diversity was not significantly different. Common to patients and controls were approximately 30 CD8+ CDR3 sequences.

J gave up 5 bases and V 0 bases, and 7 bases lay outside the gene matches. This CDR3 has 16 residues. Looked up from germline, CDR1 is SNHLY and CDR2 is FYNNEI. This clonotype was found many times. What it binds is unknown. CD8+CD57+ cell expansion, shown by flow cytometry, had occurred in the patients selected for sequencing. The enrolled patients all had severe acquired aplastic anemia. Investigators profiled TCR beta VDJ and CDR3 from genomic DNA template. TCRdb processed the reads anew with MiXCR; each CDR3 protein has one entry. This sample has roughly 120,000 distinct CDR3 sequences, with 55% to 60% found just once.

This receptor was taken from a human donor with aplastic anemia. Material for sequencing was sorted CD4+, CD8+, or CD8+CD57+ T cells (not recorded which) from PBMCs. The chain joins TRBV2 to TRBJ2-1, with 7 positions matching TRBD2. The CDR3 spells CASSEAVLAADNEQFF. CDR3 nucleotide sequence: TGTGCCAGCAGTGAAGCGGTTCTAGCGGCGGACAATGAGCAGTTCTTC. The full variable domain, rest sourced from reference TRBV2 and TRBJ2-1, is EPEVTQTPSHQVTQMGQEVILRCVPISNHLYFYWYRQILGQKVEFLVSFYNNEISEKSEIFDDQFSVERPDGSNFTLKIRSTKLEDSAMYFCASSEAVLAADNEQFFGPGTRLTVL.